A selection of T cell receptor beta chains follows, all from one sample in a study of T-cell reconstitution after alpha-beta-depleted transplantation in children. Each CDR3 protein gets one entry after TCRdb re-called the PCR reads with MiXCR. Altogether 200,000 to 250,000 distinct CDR3 sequences are present, about 11% being singletons, with the ten largest covering 2% to 3%. Sequencing was performed on PBMCs from the stem cell graft donor, taken from the stem cell graft. Every receptor here comes from a human donor who donated a stem cell graft to a child with acute lymphoblastic leukemia. The CDR3 runs from the conserved cysteine through the conserved F or W. The D gene is left open where the match is weak. The size entry is marked missing in some rows and otherwise reads once, few, many or a size class.

clone_size,d_call,v_call,j_call,cdr3_nt,cdr3_aa
many,NA,TRBV27,TRBJ2-7,TGTGCCAGCAGTTCCGGGGTGTCCTACGAGCAGTACTTC,CASSSGVSYEQYF
NA,NA,TRBV19,TRBJ1-5,TGTGCCAGTACCAACAGGGCGGGCAATCAGCCCCAGCATTTT,CASTNRAGNQPQHF
many,TRBD2,TRBV20-1,TRBJ2-2,TGCAGTGCGACGGGACTAGCGGGAGGCCGATTCACCGGGGAGCTGTTTTTT,CSATGLAGGRFTGELFF
many,NA,TRBV5-5,TRBJ2-1,TGTGCCAGCAGGCGCCGGGACCCATCTCCTTCGGAGCAGTTCTTC,CASRRRDPSPSEQFF
few,TRBD2,TRBV6-2/TRBV6-3,TRBJ2-1,TGTGCCAGCAGTTCCGCCCCTAGCGGGGGAACATACAATGAGCAGTTCTTC,CASSSAPSGGTYNEQFF
many,TRBD1,TRBV6-5,TRBJ2-7,TGTGCCAGCAGGTCTGGACAGGGGGCGAACTACGAGCAGTACTTC,CASRSGQGANYEQYF
many,NA,TRBV7-2,TRBJ2-1,TGTGCCAGCAGCTTTGACGCAGGTCCGTTCTTC,CASSFDAGPFF
many,TRBD2,TRBV27,TRBJ2-1,TGTGCCAGCAGCGAAATCGGAACTAGCGGGGTGTACAATGAGCAGTTCTTC,CASSEIGTSGVYNEQFF
many,NA,TRBV4-3,TRBJ1-2,TGCGCCAGCAGCCAAGCCACCCTGGCAGCGAACTATGGCTACACCTTC,CASSQATLAANYGYTF
many,NA,TRBV7-2,TRBJ1-5,TGTGCCAGCAGCTTAGATGGGGGGAAGCAGCCCCAGCATTTT,CASSLDGGKQPQHF
NA,TRBD2,TRBV10-3,TRBJ2-1,TGTGCCATCCAGAGGGGGGGACTAGCGAGTCCCAAGGGGCAGTTCTTC,CAIQRGGLASPKGQFF